Included here is one T cell receptor beta chain sequence, with context. The entry originates in a study of vaccination and CD4 T cells after COVID-19. MiXCR, applied by TCRdb to the PCR reads, yields one record per CDR3 protein. The sample lists approximately 40,000 distinct CDR3 sequences; 36% were seen once. The time point denotes: late sampling 161 to 241 days after vaccination in a few convalescent patients. The CDR3 is 16 amino acids. V was cut by 0 bases and J by 2 bases, with 15 bases left in between. The germline V gene has CDR1 DFQATT and CDR2 SNEGSKA (reference sequence). The clonotype was recovered from a human donor who had recovered from COVID-19. V gene TRBV20-1 combines with J gene TRBJ2-3; D uncertain. The specimen was CD4+ T cells from blood, collected about 7 months after SARS-CoV-2 vaccination. CDR3 in DNA: TGCAGTGCTAGAGACCCGTCCCGACCCCTCACAGATACGCAGTATTTT. Translated, it gives CSARDPSRPLTDTQYF.